One and the same sample provided the 30 T cell receptor beta chains below, sequenced in a study of T cells in localized non-small cell lung cancer. TCRdb keeps only in-frame clones here, not all; method: immunoSEQ multiplex PCR. The table shows under 2,000 clones, with about a third occurring only once. The source was normal lung tissue next to the tumor, collected before any cancer treatment. These receptors came from a male donor older than 55 with stage III squamous cell lung carcinoma.

The genes are TRBV14 and TRBJ1-1; no reliable D call. This CDR3 is built from 13 residues. Between the trimmed V and J ends, which lost 1 base and 1 base, there was a span of 4 bases. The germline V gene has CDR1 SGHDN and CDR2 FVKESK. CDR3 in amino acids: CASSQGWNTEAFF. The CDR3 DNA follows: TGTGCCAGCAGCCAAGGGTGGAACACTGAAGCTTTCTTT.

This clone appeared a few times. The junction departs from germline at one end; a sequencing error may be responsible. CDR3 sequence: CASSHQGGTDTQYF. In DNA form, the CDR3 reads TGTGCCAGCAGTCATCAAGGGGGCACAGATACACAGTATTTT. This sequence joins TRBV6-8 and TRBJ2-3; 7 bases match TRBD1. The CDR3 has 14 residues. Germline V gene sequence: CDR1 MNHGY, CDR2 SAAAGT.

This chain joins TRBV11-3 and TRBJ1-2; maybe TRBD1 (6 bases). Looked up from germline, CDR1 is SGHNT and CDR2 is YENEEA. The V end lost 6 bases, the J end lost 0 bases, and 20 bases lay between the germline ends. The CDR3 extends over 17 amino acids. CDR3 sequence: CASSYQGVQGSNYGYTF. The CDR3 DNA follows: TGTGCCAGCAGTTACCAAGGAGTACAGGGCTCTAACTATGGCTACACCTTC.

The table lists this clone with a few counts. The rearrangement uses TRBV30 and TRBJ2-5, with 10 nucleotides matching TRBD2. J lost 2 bases, V lost 0 bases, and 0 bases had no gene match. Germline values: CDR1 GTSNPN, CDR2 SVGIG (reference sequence). The CDR3 covers 14 residues. DNA for the CDR3: TGTGCCTGGAGTGTACTAGCGGGGCAAGAGACCCAGTACTTC. Translation: CAWSVLAGQETQYF.

The V gene is TRBV15, the J gene TRBJ2-5; 9 bases map to TRBD2. Germline CDR1 is LNHNV and CDR2 is YYDKDF (reference sequence). V dropped 0 bases and J dropped 4; count of bases not matched to a gene: 6. This CDR3 contains 16 residues. CDR3 amino acids: CATSRDRLAGVETQYF. CDR3 nucleotides: TGTGCCACCAGCAGAGATAGATTAGCGGGGGTAGAGACCCAGTACTTC. The full variable domain, completed using reference TRBV15 and TRBJ2-5, is DAMVIQNPRYQVTQFGKPVTLSCSQTLNHNVMYWYQQKSSQAPKLLFHYYDKDFNNEADTPDNFQSRRPNTSFCFLDIRSPGLGDTAMYLCATSRDRLAGVETQYFGPGTRLLVL.

The chain links TRBV19 to TRBJ1-5; tentatively, D is TRBD1 (6 bases). With 6 bases removed from V and 5 bases from J, the gap between germline ends came to 14 bases. The CDR3 sequence is 14 residues long. In germline, CDR1 is LNHDA, CDR2 SQIVND (reference sequence). The CDR3 is CASSQQGRDQPQHF. The CDR3 nucleotides are TGTGCCAGTAGCCAACAGGGAAGGGATCAGCCCCAGCATTTT.

This clone is large (0.1 to 1%) by share. J is TRBJ1-1 and V is TRBV11-3; maybe TRBD1 (6 bases). Germline V gives CDR1 SGHNT, CDR2 YENEEA. Trimming pared 5 bases from V and 4 bases from J, leaving 14 bases between. CDR3 length: 14 residues. This CDR3 is CASSMNRASTEAFF. For the CDR3, the DNA is TGTGCCAGCAGCATGAACAGGGCGTCCACTGAAGCTTTCTTT. Filled out from reference TRBV11-3 and TRBJ1-1, the complete variable domain reads EAGVVQSPRYKIIEKKQPVAFWCNPISGHNTLYWYLQNLGQGPELLIRYENEEAVDDSQLPKDRFSAERLKGVDSTLKIQPAELGDSAVYLCASSMNRASTEAFFGQGTRLTVV.

The V call is TRBV14, the J call TRBJ1-1, with a possible D match to TRBD1 (6 bases). This CDR3 has 15 amino acids. Trimming removed 4 bases at V and 3 bases at J, with 15 bases between. The germline CDR1 and CDR2 sequences are SGHDN and FVKESK. The chain's CDR3 is CASSRVGGADTEAFF. In nucleotides, the CDR3 is TGTGCCAGCAGCCGGGTAGGGGGGGCGGACACTGAAGCTTTCTTT.

By sample share, this clone is medium-sized. This chain joins TRBV9 and TRBJ2-7; possibly TRBD2 for D (8 bases). The V end was cut by 2 bases, the J end by 4 bases, with 16 bases between. Germline V gene data show CDR1 as SGDLS and CDR2 as YYNGEE. There are 15 residues in the CDR3. DNA for the CDR3: TGTGCCAGCAGCGTTGGGACAGCGGGGGCTTACGAGCAGTACTTC. Its translation is CASSVGTAGAYEQYF.

The chain uses TRBV30 and TRBJ1-6; D is ambiguous. This CDR3 spans 12 amino acids. The germline gives CDR1 GTSNPN, CDR2 SVGIG (reference sequence). Trimming took 5 bases from V and 5 from J, leaving 7 bases between them. CDR3 amino acids: CAWDINNSPLHF. DNA for the CDR3: TGTGCCTGGGATATCAATAATTCACCCCTCCACTTT.

This clone came up a few times. This chain links TRBV11-3 with TRBJ1-2; the match to TRBD1 covers 8 bases. V lost 2 bases, J lost 1 base, and 3 bases stayed unmatched. Germline loops: CDR1 SGHNT, CDR2 YENEEA. The CDR3 consists of 15 residues. CDR3 nucleotide sequence: TGTGCCAGCAGCTTACCAGGGGGCATTAACTATGGCTACACCTTC. As protein: CASSLPGGINYGYTF.

This chain joins TRBV6-8 and TRBJ2-2; D might be TRBD1 (5 bases). The CDR3 runs to 13 residues. V lost 8 bases and J lost 5, with 12 bases in between. Germline loops: CDR1 MNHGY, CDR2 SAAAGT. The CDR3 reads CASGAQWTGELFF. The CDR3 DNA reads TGTGCCAGCGGGGCTCAATGGACCGGGGAGCTGTTTTTT.

Only a few counts were recorded for this clone. This chain connects TRBV4-1 to TRBJ1-1; D call uncertain. Looked up from germline, CDR1 is MGHRA and CDR2 is YSYEKL. Trimming shortened V by 0 bases and J by 5 bases, and 10 bases separated the two germline ends. The CDR3 runs to 14 residues. CDR3 nucleotides: TGCGCCAGCAGCCAAGATCACGCCGGGACTGAAGCTTTCTTT. Its protein is CASSQDHAGTEAFF.

This chain uses TRBV15 with TRBJ1-3; D not resolved. The CDR3 totals 16 residues. Germline V gene lookup returns CDR1 LNHNV and CDR2 YYDKDF (reference sequence). Trimming stripped 1 base from V and 0 bases from J, with 10 bases between. CDR3 sequence reads: CATSRVPAFSGNTIYF. Written as DNA, the CDR3 is TGTGCCACCAGCAGAGTGCCGGCCTTCTCTGGAAACACCATATATTTT.

The rearrangement uses TRBV30 and TRBJ2-7; TRBD2 is a possible D gene (6 bases). Germline V lookup: CDR1 GTSNPN, CDR2 SVGIG (reference sequence). The ends were cut back, 0 bases at V and 5 bases at J, with 20 bases in the middle. The CDR3 length is 16 residues. The CDR3 DNA reads as TGTGCCTGGAGTGTAGGCTGGGCGGGATCTATCGACGAGCAGTACTTC. Residues: CAWSVGWAGSIDEQYF.

Notes on this clone: An ambiguous or unread base is present, and the residue it codes for is denoted X. The rearrangement joins TRBV19 to TRBJ1-2; 8 bases are shared with TRBD1. The CDR3 is 18 residues long. The germline V gene has CDR1 LNHDA and CDR2 SQIVND (reference sequence). J was trimmed by 6 bases and V by 2 bases; bases with no gene match: 17. The CDR3 DNA reads TGTGCCAGTAGTATACTCGGAATTATGGACAGGGRGCTACATGGCTACACCTTC. This gives the protein CASSILGIMDRXLHGYTF.

This clone was seen more than once but under ten times. CDR3 protein: CASSQGARYGYTF. In DNA, the CDR3 is TGTGCCAGCAGCCAGGGGGCCAGGTATGGCTACACCTTC. This chain links TRBV6-8 with TRBJ1-2; 8 positions match TRBD1. This CDR3 contains 13 residues. In germline, CDR1 is MNHGY, CDR2 SAAAGT. Germline trimming cut 6 bases from V and 5 bases from J; bases unmatched to any gene: 5.

This clone qualifies as medium-sized (0.01 to 0.1%). This chain connects TRBV6-8 to TRBJ2-7; 7 nucleotides agree with TRBD1. The CDR3 is made up of 17 amino acids. The V gene's germline CDR1 is MNHGY and CDR2 SAAAGT. Germline trimming cut 0 bases from V and 4 bases from J; bases unmatched to any gene: 12. CDR3: CASSYSNRQGRQYEQYV. The CDR3, as DNA: TGTGCCAGCAGTTACTCGAACAGACAGGGCAGGCAATACGAGCAGTACGTC.

This clone came up a few times. This rearrangement joins TRBV6-8 to TRBJ1-6; D ambiguous. The CDR3 runs 15 residues. V was pared by 0 bases and J by 4 bases, with 7 bases between. Germline V gene lookup returns CDR1 MNHGY and CDR2 SAAAGT. The CDR3 loop reads CASSYSRDYNSPLHF. DNA for the CDR3: TGTGCCAGCAGTTACTCGCGGGATTATAATTCACCCCTCCACTTT.

This clone appeared a few times. The chain couples TRBV6-8 to TRBJ1-3; D remains unclear. The CDR3 length is 18 residues. Trimming removed 0 bases from V and 0 bases from J, with 15 bases in between. Germline V gene lookup returns CDR1 MNHGY and CDR2 SAAAGT. Here the CDR3 reads CASSYSNRLLSSGNTIYF. In nucleotides, the CDR3 is TGTGCCAGCAGTTACTCGAACCGACTACTAAGCTCTGGAAACACCATATATTTT.

The gene calls are TRBV11-3 and TRBJ1-6; weak D call: TRBD1 (6 bases). The CDR3 loop spans 15 amino acids. Germline V lookup: CDR1 SGHNT, CDR2 YENEEA. V lost 3 bases and J lost 17, with 23 bases in between. The CDR3 reads CASSLVGQRSNKVHF. As DNA, the CDR3 is TGTGCCAGCAGCTTGGTAGGACAGCGGTCCAACAAGGTCCACTTT.

By share, this clone counts as large. This chain links TRBV4-1 with TRBJ2-1, with 9 bases matching TRBD2. Germline-derived CDR1 and CDR2 are MGHRA and YSYEKL. The CDR3 contains 19 residues. J lost 8 bases, V lost 0 bases, and 17 bases had no gene match. CDR3 DNA: TGCGCCAGCAGCCAAGAAGGGATAGCGGGGGCGTTGTTTGCGGATGAGCAGTTCTTC. This translates into CASSQEGIAGALFADEQFF.

Comments on this clone: Sequence at one end of the junction differs from germline and may be a read error. This chain joins TRBV14 and TRBJ1-6; TRBD1 might be the D (5 bases). Germline V gene lookup returns CDR1 SGHDN and CDR2 FVKESK. This CDR3 is built from 15 residues. CDR3 amino acids: CASSHPGRYSSPLHF. For the CDR3, the DNA is TGTGCCAGCAGTCACCCAGGGAGATATAGTTCACCCCTCCACTTT.

This chain joins TRBV18 and TRBJ2-5; no firm D call. CDR1 and CDR2 (germline): KGHSH, LQKENI. The CDR3 extends over 14 amino acids. The germline V and J ends were trimmed by 1 base and 0 bases, with 6 bases remaining between them. This CDR3 reads CASSPRLDQETQYF. The CDR3 region has the DNA TGTGCCAGCTCACCACGACTCGACCAAGAGACCCAGTACTTC.

The V gene is TRBV19, the J gene TRBJ2-1; a possible D gene is TRBD1 (5 bases). Germline V CDR1 and CDR2: LNHDA, SQIVND (reference sequence). CDR3 length: 11 residues. The CDR3 loop reads CTTTVQDEQFF. The CDR3 DNA follows: TGTACCACGACAGTTCAAGATGAGCAGTTCTTC.

This chain joins TRBV29-1 and TRBJ1-4; D possibly corresponds to TRBD1 (5 bases). V was clipped by 4 bases and J by 2 bases, with 8 bases between them. Germline CDR1 and CDR2: SQVTM and ANQGSEA. CDR3 length: 13 residues. The CDR3 spells CSVVGGTNEKLFF. The CDR3 DNA is TGCAGCGTTGTGGGGGGGACTAATGAAAAACTGTTTTTT.

This clone was found a few times. This chain links TRBV19 with TRBJ2-4; D possibly corresponds to TRBD1 (6 bases). Germline CDR1 is LNHDA and CDR2 is SQIVND (reference sequence). Trimming left V 4 bases short and J 9 bases short, with 13 bases between. This CDR3 is 13 amino acids long. CDR3 nucleotides: TGTGCCAGTAGTACAGAGACAGGTACCATTCAGTACTTC. As protein: CASSTETGTIQYF.

By frequency in the sample, this clone is medium-sized. The chain combines TRBV9 with TRBJ1-1; D gene unclear. With 0 bases removed from V and 1 base from J, the gap between germline ends came to 7 bases. The CDR3 length is 14 residues. The germline V gene has CDR1 SGDLS and CDR2 YYNGEE. CDR3 sequence (DNA): TGTGCCAGCAGCGTAGGAAGAAAGAACACTGAAGCTTTCTTT. As protein: CASSVGRKNTEAFF.

The chain is built from TRBV7-5 and TRBJ2-2; the D call of TRBD1 is as the table states it, not checked on the DNA. TRBV7-5 constitutes a pseudogene. The CDR3 is 15 amino acids. The CDR3: CASSPSPGVPGELFF. The CDR3 nucleotides read TGTGCCAGCAGCCCCAGTCCAGGGGTTCCCGGGGAGCTGTTTTTT.

The chain combines TRBV7-6 with TRBJ2-1, with D unresolved. There are 15 residues in the CDR3. Germline-derived CDR1 and CDR2 are SGHVS and FNYEAQ. The ends were cut back, 8 bases at V and 5 bases at J, with 19 bases in the middle. The DNA for the CDR3 is TGTGCCAGCTCCTGGACGACTTTGGGGAACAATGAGCAGTTCTTC. It specifies CASSWTTLGNNEQFF.